This TCR beta chain stems from a study of cytomegalovirus exposure and HLA in healthy donors. Study-level points and caveats: 164 TCR beta chains were listed as cytomegalovirus-associated.

Germline CDR1 is MNHEY and CDR2 is SVGAGI. The CDR3 consists of 15 residues. J gave up 6 bases and V 2 bases, and 6 bases lay outside the gene matches. As to this clone: Its matching antigen is unknown.

Measured with immunoSEQ multiplex PCR; TCRdb has only the in-frame clones, and not every one. The table lists roughly 350,000 clones, roughly 90% of them singletons. The receptor comes from a woman aged 18-29 years in good health and CMV-seronegative. Sequenced: PBMCs. V gene TRBV6-5 combines with J gene TRBJ2-2; 7 nucleotides line up with TRBD2. The CDR3 region has the DNA TGTGCCAGCAGTTACGTTGTGGGAGGGGCCGGGGAGCTGTTTTTT. Translation gives CASSYVVGGAGELFF.